This T cell receptor (beta chain) appears in the sequencing data of a study of cytomegalovirus exposure and HLA in healthy donors. Study-level points and caveats: A later analysis reportedly found fewer N-insertions in an Asian-associated ancestry cluster than the roughly 730-donor mean.

CDR1 is KGHSH, CDR2 LQKENI, per germline. The V end was cut by 3 bases, the J end by 4 bases, with 12 bases between. This CDR3 is built from 14 residues. Worth noting for this clone: The antigen is unknown.

In the PCR, 60 Vbeta and 13 Jbeta primers were used. The data were produced by immunoSEQ multiplex PCR, yet TCRdb's version contains in-frame clones alone and is incomplete. The table shows 120,000 or so clones, with around 68% occurring only once. The rearrangement joins TRBV18 to TRBJ1-1; a weak D match, TRBD1 (6 bases). The material sequenced was PBMCs. This clonotype originated in a middle-aged man in good health and CMV-seropositive. The CDR3 nucleotides are TGTGCCAGCTCACCCCCCCGGGGGGCCACTGAAGCTTTCTTT. Translated: CASSPPRGATEAFF.